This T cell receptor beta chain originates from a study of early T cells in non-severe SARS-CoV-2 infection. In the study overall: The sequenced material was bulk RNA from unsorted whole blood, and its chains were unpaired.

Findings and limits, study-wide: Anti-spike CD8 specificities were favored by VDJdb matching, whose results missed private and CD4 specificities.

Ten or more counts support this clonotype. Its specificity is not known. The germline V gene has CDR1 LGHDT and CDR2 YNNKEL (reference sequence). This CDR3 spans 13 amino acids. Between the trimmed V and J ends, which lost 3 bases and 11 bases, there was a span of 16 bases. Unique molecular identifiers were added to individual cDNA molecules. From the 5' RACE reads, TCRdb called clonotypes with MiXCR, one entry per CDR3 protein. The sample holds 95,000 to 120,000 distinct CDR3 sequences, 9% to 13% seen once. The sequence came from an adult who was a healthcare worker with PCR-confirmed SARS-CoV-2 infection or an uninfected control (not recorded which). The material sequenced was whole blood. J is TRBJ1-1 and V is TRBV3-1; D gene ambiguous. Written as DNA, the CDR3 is TGTGCCAGCAGCCACGGCCTTGACCTGGGTGCTTTCTTT. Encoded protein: CASSHGLDLGAFF.